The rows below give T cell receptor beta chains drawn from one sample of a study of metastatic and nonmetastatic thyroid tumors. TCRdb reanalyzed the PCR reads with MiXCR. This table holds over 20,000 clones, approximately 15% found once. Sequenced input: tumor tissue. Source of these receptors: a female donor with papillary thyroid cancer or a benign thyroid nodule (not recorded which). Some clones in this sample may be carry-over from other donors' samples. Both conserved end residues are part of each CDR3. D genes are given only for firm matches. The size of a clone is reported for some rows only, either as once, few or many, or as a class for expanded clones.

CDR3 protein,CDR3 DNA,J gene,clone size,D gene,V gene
CASSPDRIATNEKLFF,TGCGCCAGCAGCCCCGACAGAATCGCAACTAATGAAAAACTGTTTTTT,TRBJ1-4,many,-,TRBV5-1
CASSYTPLEGYEQYF,TGTGCCAGCAGTTACACCCCACTTGAGGGTTACGAGCAGTACTTC,TRBJ2-7,many,-,TRBV6-2/TRBV6-3
CASEQGATYTRYF,TGTGCCAGCGAACAGGGGGCGACGTATACGCGGTATTTT,TRBJ2-3,few,TRBD1,TRBV19
CASSPSDRNTEAFF,TGTGCCAGCAGCCCATCCGACAGGAACACTGAAGCTTTCTTT,TRBJ1-1,many,-,TRBV3-1
CSASRLYEQYF,TGCAGTGCTAGTAGACTATACGAGCAGTACTTC,TRBJ2-7,many,-,TRBV20-1
CATSRVNNEQFF,TGTGCCACCAGCAGAGTCAACAATGAGCAGTTCTTC,TRBJ2-1,many,-,TRBV15
CSAMGLAGIRSYEQYF,TGCAGTGCCATGGGACTAGCGGGAATCCGTTCCTACGAGCAGTACTTC,TRBJ2-7,many,TRBD2,TRBV20-1
CATSSPPGLAGEGEQFF,TGTGCCACCAGCAGTCCCCCTGGACTAGCGGGAGAGGGTGAGCAGTTCTTC,TRBJ2-1,many,TRBD2,TRBV15
CASSSASVDIQYF,TGTGCCAGCAGCTCGGCGAGCGTGGACATTCAGTACTTC,TRBJ2-4,-,-,TRBV5-5
CAISGWQGFGYTF,TGTGCCATCAGTGGTTGGCAGGGGTTTGGCTACACCTTC,TRBJ1-2,many,-,TRBV10-3